What follows describes a single T cell receptor (beta chain). This sample stems from a study of blood T cell repertoires in COVID-19. Study-wide background: In each case, the material was cDNA or gDNA derived from T cells, B-cell-depleted T cells, or PBMCs.

CDR3 length: 15 residues. Germline V gives CDR1 LNHDA, CDR2 SQIVND (reference sequence). J gave up 5 bases and V 3 bases, and 7 bases lay outside the gene matches. Seattle's enrolled individuals joined amid active infection and were then monitored longitudinally. The table came from immunoSEQ multiplex PCR; TCRdb's copy has only in-frame clones and leaves some out. Here the sample spans 300,000 to 400,000 clones, approximately 86% being singletons. Material for sequencing was peripheral blood. The sequence derives from a woman aged 55-69 years with COVID-19, enrolled during active disease. The chain recombines TRBV19 with TRBJ1-2; TRBD1 aligns across 9 bases. The CDR3 sequence: CASSIATTGGYGYTF. The CDR3 coding sequence is TGTGCCAGTAGTATCGCGACGACAGGGGGTTATGGCTACACCTTC.